Listed below are T cell receptor beta chains from one sample, sequenced in a study of somatic mutations in cytotoxic T cells in rheumatoid arthritis. Assay used: immunoSEQ multiplex PCR; TCRdb lists only in-frame clones, some missing. The repertoire has about 29,000 clones, about 88% of them found once; the top ten carry about 10%. Sample: CD8+ T cells sorted from blood. The receptors here all came from an adult with rheumatoid arthritis. CDR3s include the opening cysteine and the closing phenylalanine or tryptophan. The order of the fields is D gene, V gene, J gene, clone size, CDR3 DNA, CDR3 protein. The D gene is left open where the match is weak. Clone size is shown for a subset of rows, as once, few, many or a class of expanded clone.

d_call: NA; v_call: TRBV11-2; j_call: TRBJ2-3; clone_size: NA; cdr3_nt: TGTGCCAGCAAGGGGGGAGCAGATACGCAGTATTTT; cdr3_aa: CASKGGADTQYF
d_call: NA; v_call: TRBV1; j_call: TRBJ1-5; clone_size: NA; cdr3_nt: TGCACCAGCAGCCAAAACCGCCCGAAGACCGGGCACCAATCATTGCCCCAGCATTTT; cdr3_aa: CTSSQNRPKTGHQSLPQHF
d_call: NA; v_call: TRBV15; j_call: TRBJ1-1; clone_size: NA; cdr3_nt: TGTGCCACCAGCAGAGTTACGGGGGCGAACACTGAAGCTTTCTTT; cdr3_aa: CATSRVTGANTEAFF
d_call: TRBD1; v_call: TRBV19; j_call: TRBJ1-3; clone_size: NA; cdr3_nt: TGTGCCAGTAGGGACAGGATTCTCTCTGGAAACACCATATATTTT; cdr3_aa: CASRDRILSGNTIYF
d_call: TRBD2; v_call: TRBV5-8; j_call: TRBJ2-7; clone_size: NA; cdr3_nt: TGTGCCAGCAGCTACCCAACAGCGGGGATAACCTACGAGCAGTACTTC; cdr3_aa: CASSYPTAGITYEQYF
d_call: TRBD1; v_call: TRBV7-6; j_call: TRBJ2-7; clone_size: NA; cdr3_nt: TGTGCCAGCAGCATCCGGGACAGCTTCTACGAGCAGTACTTC; cdr3_aa: CASSIRDSFYEQYF
d_call: TRBD1; v_call: TRBV2; j_call: TRBJ2-3; clone_size: NA; cdr3_nt: TGTGCCAGCAGCGAGATCCGGGACAGGGACACAGATACGCAGTATTTT; cdr3_aa: CASSEIRDRDTDTQYF
d_call: NA; v_call: TRBV7-6; j_call: TRBJ2-2; clone_size: NA; cdr3_nt: TGTGCCAGCAGCTTAGTGGCTAGCAGCTCCGGGGAGCTGTTTTTT; cdr3_aa: CASSLVASSSGELFF
d_call: TRBD2; v_call: TRBV7-9; j_call: TRBJ2-5; clone_size: NA; cdr3_nt: TGTGCCAGCAGCTTGTTAGCGGGAGGGTTCTTCCAAGAGACCCAGTACTTC; cdr3_aa: CASSLLAGGFFQETQYF
d_call: NA; v_call: TRBV6-5; j_call: TRBJ1-3; clone_size: NA; cdr3_nt: TGTGCCAGCAGTTTCGGCTCTGGAAACACCATATATTTT; cdr3_aa: CASSFGSGNTIYF
d_call: TRBD2; v_call: TRBV9; j_call: TRBJ2-5; clone_size: NA; cdr3_nt: TGTGCCAGCAGGTCAGCGGGAGAGGGAGAGACCCAGTACTTC; cdr3_aa: CASRSAGEGETQYF
d_call: NA; v_call: TRBV29-1; j_call: TRBJ1-2; clone_size: NA; cdr3_nt: TGCAGCGTTGAATCGGAACGCTATCGCTACACCTTC; cdr3_aa: CSVESERYRYTF
d_call: NA; v_call: TRBV27; j_call: TRBJ1-3; clone_size: once; cdr3_nt: TGTGCCAGCAGTCTCGAGCCCTCTGGAAACACCATATATTTT; cdr3_aa: CASSLEPSGNTIYF
d_call: TRBD1; v_call: TRBV28; j_call: TRBJ1-6; clone_size: NA; cdr3_nt: TGTGCCAGCAAAAGGGACAGGGGAAATTCACCCCTCCACTTT; cdr3_aa: CASKRDRGNSPLHF
d_call: NA; v_call: TRBV28; j_call: TRBJ1-1; clone_size: NA; cdr3_nt: TGTGCCAGCAGTTTATGGCAGCTGACTGAAGCTTTCTTT; cdr3_aa: CASSLWQLTEAFF
d_call: TRBD1; v_call: TRBV6-1; j_call: TRBJ2-7; clone_size: once; cdr3_nt: TGTGCCAGCAGTGTCTGGACAGGGGTGAGCTCCTACGAGCAGTACTTC; cdr3_aa: CASSVWTGVSSYEQYF
d_call: NA; v_call: TRBV29-1; j_call: TRBJ2-1; clone_size: once; cdr3_nt: TGCAGCGTATTCTCTAGCTATGAGCAGTTCTTC; cdr3_aa: CSVFSSYEQFF
d_call: TRBD1; v_call: TRBV6-5; j_call: TRBJ2-7; clone_size: NA; cdr3_nt: TGTGCCAGCAGCCCTCGGGACAGCACCTACGAGCAGTACTTC; cdr3_aa: CASSPRDSTYEQYF
d_call: TRBD2; v_call: TRBV5-6; j_call: TRBJ2-7; clone_size: NA; cdr3_nt: TGTGCCAGCAGCACGCTAGCGGGGGCCCAGTACGAGCAGTACTTC; cdr3_aa: CASSTLAGAQYEQYF
d_call: TRBD1; v_call: TRBV5-6; j_call: TRBJ1-2; clone_size: once; cdr3_nt: TGTGCCAGCAGTTATGACAGGGACTATGGCTACACCTTC; cdr3_aa: CASSYDRDYGYTF
d_call: TRBD2; v_call: TRBV7-2; j_call: TRBJ2-2; clone_size: NA; cdr3_nt: TGTGCCAGCAGCTTAGCAGCGGGGACCGGGGAGCTGTTTTTT; cdr3_aa: CASSLAAGTGELFF
d_call: NA; v_call: TRBV6-1; j_call: TRBJ1-1; clone_size: once; cdr3_nt: TGTGCCATAGGCGAAGAACGGTTGAACACTGAAGCTTTCTTT; cdr3_aa: CAIGEERLNTEAFF
d_call: TRBD2; v_call: TRBV11-2; j_call: TRBJ2-1; clone_size: NA; cdr3_nt: TGTGCCAGCAGCCCCTGGACTAGCGGAGACAATGAGCAGTTCTTC; cdr3_aa: CASSPWTSGDNEQFF
d_call: NA; v_call: TRBV27; j_call: TRBJ2-1; clone_size: NA; cdr3_nt: TGTGCCAGCAGTTTACGGGGACTTTACAATGAGCAGTTCTTC; cdr3_aa: CASSLRGLYNEQFF
d_call: TRBD1; v_call: TRBV6-1; j_call: TRBJ2-1; clone_size: NA; cdr3_nt: TGTGCCAGCAGTGAATTGAGGACAGGGACCTACAATGAGCAGTTCTTC; cdr3_aa: CASSELRTGTYNEQFF
d_call: TRBD2; v_call: TRBV4-2; j_call: TRBJ2-5; clone_size: NA; cdr3_nt: TGTGCCAGCAGCCAAGGGGAAAGCGGGAGAGAGACCCAGTACTTC; cdr3_aa: CASSQGESGRETQYF
d_call: NA; v_call: TRBV9; j_call: TRBJ2-2; clone_size: NA; cdr3_nt: TGTGCCAGTTCTGGTGCCGGGGAGCTGTTTTTT; cdr3_aa: CASSGAGELFF
d_call: NA; v_call: TRBV4-3; j_call: TRBJ1-5; clone_size: NA; cdr3_nt: TGCGCCAGCAGCCCCACGGCCGCCGGGGAGGGCCCCCAGCATTTT; cdr3_aa: CASSPTAAGEGPQHF
d_call: NA; v_call: TRBV4-1; j_call: TRBJ1-1; clone_size: NA; cdr3_nt: TGCGCCAGCAGCCAATACCAGGATATGAACACTGAAGCTTTCTTT; cdr3_aa: CASSQYQDMNTEAFF
d_call: NA; v_call: TRBV9; j_call: TRBJ2-5; clone_size: NA; cdr3_nt: TGTGCCAGCAGCGTAGATCTAGCGGAGACCCAGTACTTC; cdr3_aa: CASSVDLAETQYF
d_call: NA; v_call: TRBV11-2; j_call: TRBJ1-4; clone_size: NA; cdr3_nt: TGTGCCAGCAGCTTAAACCTGGTGGACAGACTTAATGAAAAACTGTTTTTT; cdr3_aa: CASSLNLVDRLNEKLFF
d_call: TRBD2; v_call: TRBV5-4; j_call: TRBJ2-1; clone_size: NA; cdr3_nt: TGTGCCAGCAGCCCGGGACTAGCCACGTTCAATGAGCAGTTCTTC; cdr3_aa: CASSPGLATFNEQFF
d_call: TRBD2; v_call: TRBV27; j_call: TRBJ2-1; clone_size: NA; cdr3_nt: TGTGCCAGCAGTTTAGAGGCGGGAGATCCCTACAATGAGCAGTTCTTC; cdr3_aa: CASSLEAGDPYNEQFF
d_call: NA; v_call: TRBV11-3; j_call: TRBJ2-3; clone_size: NA; cdr3_nt: TGTGCCAGCAGCTTAGAGTCGGCGGCCGGATCCTTAGATACGCAGTATTTT; cdr3_aa: CASSLESAAGSLDTQYF
d_call: TRBD1; v_call: TRBV6-5; j_call: TRBJ1-2; clone_size: once; cdr3_nt: TGTGCCAGCAGTTACCGGGGACAGCTCGACTATGGCTACACCTTC; cdr3_aa: CASSYRGQLDYGYTF
d_call: TRBD2; v_call: TRBV28; j_call: TRBJ2-3; clone_size: once; cdr3_nt: TGTGCCAGCAGTCCCCCCGGACTAGCGGGATTCACAGATACGCAGTATTTT; cdr3_aa: CASSPPGLAGFTDTQYF
d_call: NA; v_call: TRBV9; j_call: TRBJ2-7; clone_size: NA; cdr3_nt: TGTGCCAGCAGCGTAGCCGGGGACGAGCAGTACTTC; cdr3_aa: CASSVAGDEQYF
d_call: NA; v_call: TRBV2; j_call: TRBJ1-2; clone_size: NA; cdr3_nt: TGTGCCAGCAGTGAAACGAGGGTGACTAACTATGGCTACACCTTC; cdr3_aa: CASSETRVTNYGYTF
d_call: NA; v_call: TRBV6-6; j_call: TRBJ2-2; clone_size: NA; cdr3_nt: TGTGCCAGCAGCCCCCGGATCCCGAACACCGGGGAGCTGTTTTTT; cdr3_aa: CASSPRIPNTGELFF
d_call: TRBD2; v_call: TRBV27; j_call: TRBJ2-1; clone_size: NA; cdr3_nt: TGTGCCAGCAGTCCAATCCAGCGGGAATACAATGAGCAGTTCTTC; cdr3_aa: CASSPIQREYNEQFF
d_call: TRBD2; v_call: TRBV5-1; j_call: TRBJ2-1; clone_size: NA; cdr3_nt: TGCGCCAGCAGCTTGGGAGGGGCTAGCGGGAGTTCCTACAATGAGCAGTTCTTC; cdr3_aa: CASSLGGASGSSYNEQFF
d_call: NA; v_call: TRBV29-1; j_call: TRBJ2-7; clone_size: NA; cdr3_nt: TGCAGCGTCCAACCCAGGAGCTCCTACGAGCAGTACTTC; cdr3_aa: CSVQPRSSYEQYF
d_call: NA; v_call: TRBV15; j_call: TRBJ2-7; clone_size: NA; cdr3_nt: TGTGCCACCAGCAGATCGCTGGACTACGAGCAGTACTTC; cdr3_aa: CATSRSLDYEQYF
d_call: TRBD1; v_call: TRBV6-1; j_call: TRBJ1-5; clone_size: NA; cdr3_nt: TGTGCCAGCACGCAGGGGGATGTACATCAGCCCCAGCATTTT; cdr3_aa: CASTQGDVHQPQHF